The TCR beta chain described here comes from a study of tumor-infiltrating lymphocytes in localized non-small cell lung cancer. Overall study context: Some samples were collected after neoadjuvant chemotherapy; smokers, never-smokers and several histologies were included. Study observations and caveats: TCR sequencing covered a subset of patients with enough tissue. Different pieces of the same tissue were used for each assay.

A note on this clone: As yet, its antigen is unknown.

The protocol was immunoSEQ multiplex PCR, while the TCRdb copy is restricted to in-frame clones and leaves out a portion. The profile shows fewer than 15,000 clones, around 76% of them singletons. The CDR3 runs 16 residues. V dropped 2 bases and J dropped 3 bases, with 17 bases sitting between them. CDR1 is SEHNR, CDR2 FQNEAQ, per germline (reference sequence). V is TRBV7-9 and J is TRBJ2-7; tentative D call: TRBD1 (5 bases). What was sequenced was uninvolved lung tissue not adjacent to the tumor. The receptor comes from a human donor with non-small cell lung cancer. The CDR3: CASSLNVAGPYYEQYF. The CDR3 DNA is TGTGCCAGCAGCTTAAATGTGGCAGGGCCCTACTACGAGCAGTACTTC.